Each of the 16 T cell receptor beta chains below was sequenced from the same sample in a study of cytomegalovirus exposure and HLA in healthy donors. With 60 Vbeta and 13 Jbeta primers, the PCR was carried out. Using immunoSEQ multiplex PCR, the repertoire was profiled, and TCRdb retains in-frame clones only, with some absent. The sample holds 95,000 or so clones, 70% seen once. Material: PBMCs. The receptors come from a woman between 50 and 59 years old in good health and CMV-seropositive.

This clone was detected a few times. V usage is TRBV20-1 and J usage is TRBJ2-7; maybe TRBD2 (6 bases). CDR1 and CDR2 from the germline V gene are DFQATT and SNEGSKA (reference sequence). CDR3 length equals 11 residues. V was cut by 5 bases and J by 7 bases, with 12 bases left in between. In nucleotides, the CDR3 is TGCAGTGCTTTGCTAGGGAGGGAGCAGTACTTC. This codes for CSALLGREQYF.

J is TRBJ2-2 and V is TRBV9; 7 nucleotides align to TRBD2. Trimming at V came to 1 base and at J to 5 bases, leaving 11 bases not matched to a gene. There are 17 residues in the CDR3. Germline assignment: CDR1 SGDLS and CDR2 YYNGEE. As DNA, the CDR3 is TGTGCCAGCAGCGTAACTAGCGACCAGACGTTAACCGGGGAGCTGTTTTTT. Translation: CASSVTSDQTLTGELFF.

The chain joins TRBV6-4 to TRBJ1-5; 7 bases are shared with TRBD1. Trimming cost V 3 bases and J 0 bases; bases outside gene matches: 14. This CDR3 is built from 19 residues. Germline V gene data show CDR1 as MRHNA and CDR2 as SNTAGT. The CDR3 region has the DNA TGTGCCAGCAGTGAAGAGGGGGCCCCGAGGGGGATTAGCAATCAGCCCCAGCATTTT. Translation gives CASSEEGAPRGISNQPQHF.

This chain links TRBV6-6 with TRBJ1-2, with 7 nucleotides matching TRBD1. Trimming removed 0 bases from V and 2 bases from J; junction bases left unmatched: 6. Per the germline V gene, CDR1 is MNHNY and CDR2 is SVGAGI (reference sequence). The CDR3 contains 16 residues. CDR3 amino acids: CASSYSPGQRNYGYTF. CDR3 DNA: TGTGCCAGCAGTTACTCCCCGGGACAGCGGAACTATGGCTACACCTTC.

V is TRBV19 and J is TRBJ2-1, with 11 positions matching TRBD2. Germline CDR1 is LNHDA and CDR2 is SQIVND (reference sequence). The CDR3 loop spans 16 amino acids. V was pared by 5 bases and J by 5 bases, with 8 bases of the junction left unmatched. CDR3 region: CASSDPYSGRDNEQFF. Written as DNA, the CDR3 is TGTGCCAGTAGTGATCCCTATAGCGGGAGGGACAATGAGCAGTTCTTC.

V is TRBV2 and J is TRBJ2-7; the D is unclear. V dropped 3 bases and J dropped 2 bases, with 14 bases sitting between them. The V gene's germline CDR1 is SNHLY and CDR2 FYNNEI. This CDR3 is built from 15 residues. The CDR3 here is CASSDGRFETYEQYF. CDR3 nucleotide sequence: TGTGCCAGCAGTGACGGCAGGTTCGAAACCTACGAGCAGTACTTC.

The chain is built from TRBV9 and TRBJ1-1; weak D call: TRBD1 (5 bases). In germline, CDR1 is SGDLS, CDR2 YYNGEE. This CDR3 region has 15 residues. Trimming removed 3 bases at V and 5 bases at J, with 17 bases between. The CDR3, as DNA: TGTGCCAGCAGCGCCGGGGGGGGAGGGATAACTGAAGCTTTCTTT. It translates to CASSAGGGGITEAFF.

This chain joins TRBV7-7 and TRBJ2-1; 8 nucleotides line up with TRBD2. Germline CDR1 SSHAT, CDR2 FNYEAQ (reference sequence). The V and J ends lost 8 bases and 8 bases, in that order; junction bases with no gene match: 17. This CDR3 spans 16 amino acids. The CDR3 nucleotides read TGTGCCAGCTCATCCGGGAGGTCGGGGGGGGCCGATGAGCAGTTCTTC. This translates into CASSSGRSGGADEQFF.

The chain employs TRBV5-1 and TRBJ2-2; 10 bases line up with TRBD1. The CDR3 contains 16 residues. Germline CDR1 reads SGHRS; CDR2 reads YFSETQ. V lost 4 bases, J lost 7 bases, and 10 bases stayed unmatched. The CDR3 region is CASSPTGTGVVGELFF. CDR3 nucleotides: TGCGCCAGCAGCCCTACCGGGACAGGGGTGGTCGGGGAGCTGTTTTTT.

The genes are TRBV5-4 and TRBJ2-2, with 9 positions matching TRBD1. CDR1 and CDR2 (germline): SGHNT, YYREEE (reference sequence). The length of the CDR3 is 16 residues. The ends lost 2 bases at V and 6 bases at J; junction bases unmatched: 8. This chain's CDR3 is CASSFDDRGEAGELFF. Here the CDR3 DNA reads TGTGCCAGCAGCTTTGACGACAGGGGGGAAGCCGGGGAGCTGTTTTTT.

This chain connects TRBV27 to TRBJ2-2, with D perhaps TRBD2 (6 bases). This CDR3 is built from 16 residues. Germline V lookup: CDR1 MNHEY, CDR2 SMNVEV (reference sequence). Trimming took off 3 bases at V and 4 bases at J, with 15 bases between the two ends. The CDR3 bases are TGTGCCAGCAGTTTGGGAGGCGGGACTGGCACCGGGGAGCTGTTTTTT. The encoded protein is CASSLGGGTGTGELFF.

The CDR3 DNA reads TGTGCCAGCGGCTCCCCGCCCTACGAGCAGTACTTC. This encodes CASGSPPYEQYF. The chain links TRBV28 to TRBJ2-7; D call uncertain. Trimming took 8 bases from V and 2 from J, leaving 10 bases between them. Germline values: CDR1 MDHEN, CDR2 SYDVKM. The CDR3 is made up of 12 amino acids.

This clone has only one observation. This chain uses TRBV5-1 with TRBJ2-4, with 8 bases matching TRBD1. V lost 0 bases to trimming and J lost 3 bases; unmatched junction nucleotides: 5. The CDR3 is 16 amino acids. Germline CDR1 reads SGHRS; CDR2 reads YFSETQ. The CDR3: CASSLASGGLKNIQYF. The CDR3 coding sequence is TGCGCCAGCAGCTTGGCTTCAGGGGGCCTCAAAAACATTCAGTACTTC.

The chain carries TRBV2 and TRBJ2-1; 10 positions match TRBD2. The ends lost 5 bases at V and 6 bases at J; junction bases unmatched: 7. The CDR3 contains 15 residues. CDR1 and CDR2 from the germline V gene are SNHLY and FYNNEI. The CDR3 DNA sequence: TGTGCCAGCAGTCGGGAGCGGGAGGGCCGCAATGAGCAGTTCTTC. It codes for CASSREREGRNEQFF.

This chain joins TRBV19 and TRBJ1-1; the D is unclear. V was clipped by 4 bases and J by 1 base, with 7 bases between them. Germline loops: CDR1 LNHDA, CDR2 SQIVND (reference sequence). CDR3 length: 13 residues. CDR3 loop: CASSSTANTEAFF. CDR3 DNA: TGTGCCAGTAGTAGCACAGCGAACACTGAAGCTTTCTTT.

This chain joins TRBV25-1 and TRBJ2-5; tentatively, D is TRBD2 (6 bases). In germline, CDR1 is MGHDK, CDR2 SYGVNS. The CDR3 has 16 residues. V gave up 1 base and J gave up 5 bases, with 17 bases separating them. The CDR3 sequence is CASSEWDGSVSETQYF. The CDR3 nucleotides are TGTGCCAGCAGTGAATGGGACGGGAGCGTGAGTGAGACCCAGTACTTC.